The 24 T cell receptor beta chains listed next were all sequenced from one sample in a study of shared clonotypes between healthy human individuals. Naive CD8 cells lacked CD45RO and underwent positive selection for CCR7, leaving out terminally differentiated effector memory CD45RA+ cells. The repertoire was sequenced with immunoSEQ multiplex PCR; TCRdb's copy has only in-frame clones and lacks some. Of about 1.9 million clones listed, just under 95% are singletons. Sequenced: naive CD8+ T cells from PBMCs. These receptors were collected from a young man in good health. Some clones in this sample may be carry-over from other donors' samples.

The chain combines TRBV11-2 with TRBJ2-1; 7 nucleotides line up with TRBD2. Trimming at V came to 3 bases and at J to 1 base, leaving 6 bases not matched to a gene. Looked up from germline, CDR1 is SGHAT and CDR2 is FQNNGV. There are 16 residues in the CDR3. CDR3: CASSFLGAGSYNEQFF. The CDR3 nucleotides are TGTGCCAGCAGCTTCTTGGGAGCGGGATCCTACAATGAGCAGTTCTTC.

The J gene is TRBJ2-6, the V gene TRBV27; D not resolved. The V gene's germline CDR1 is MNHEY and CDR2 SMNVEV (reference sequence). With 4 bases removed from V and 0 bases from J, the gap between germline ends came to 4 bases. The CDR3 has 14 residues. The CDR3 sequence: CASSYYSGANVLTF. CDR3 sequence (DNA): TGTGCCAGCAGTTACTACTCTGGGGCCAACGTCCTGACTTTC.

The V and J genes are TRBV11-2 and TRBJ2-7; 9 nucleotides agree with TRBD1. The germline V gene encodes CDR1 SGHAT and CDR2 FQNNGV. V gave up 5 bases and J gave up 5 bases; unmatched junction bases: 10. This CDR3 has 15 amino acids. CDR3 in amino acids: CASSHSPTGGHEQYF. The DNA of the CDR3 is TGTGCCAGCAGCCACTCTCCGACAGGGGGACACGAGCAGTACTTC.

CDR3 amino acids: CASSPRKDEQFF. As DNA, the CDR3 is TGTGCCAGCAGCCCCCGGAAGGACGAGCAGTTCTTC. The chain links TRBV7-2 to TRBJ2-1; the D is unclear. Germline CDR1 reads SGHTA; CDR2 reads FQGNSA. Trimming took off 5 bases at V and 10 bases at J, with 12 bases between the two ends. This CDR3 has 12 residues.

CDR3 loop: CATSTGPSGVEQYF. The CDR3 DNA reads TGTGCCACCAGTACAGGGCCCTCCGGGGTGGAGCAGTACTTC. The rearrangement uses TRBV15 and TRBJ2-7; D is possibly TRBD1 (6 bases). V lost 6 bases to trimming and J lost 7 bases, with 19 bases between them. The length of the CDR3 is 14 residues. CDR1 is LNHNV, CDR2 YYDKDF, per germline (reference sequence).

On this clone: Additional DNA sequences in this sample encode the identical CDR3. The chain employs TRBV9 and TRBJ2-7; 7 bases agree with TRBD1. The CDR3 extends over 13 amino acids. Per germline, CDR1 SGDLS and CDR2 YYNGEE. With 3 bases clipped from V and 3 bases from J, the junction kept 3 bases outside the gene matches. CDR3 residues: CASSARDSYEQYF. The CDR3 coding sequence is TGTGCCAGCAGCGCTAGGGACAGCTACGAGCAGTACTTC.

The gene calls are TRBV9 and TRBJ2-2; TRBD2 matches 13 bases. Germline V gene lookup returns CDR1 SGDLS and CDR2 YYNGEE. Germline trimming cut 2 bases from V and 6 bases from J; bases unmatched to any gene: 7. The CDR3 is made up of 17 amino acids. The DNA for the CDR3 is TGTGCCAGCAGCGTTGGAGGACTAGCGGGAGCTGCCGGGGAGCTGTTTTTT. Its translation: CASSVGGLAGAAGELFF.

The chain joins TRBV5-1 to TRBJ1-2; a weak D match, TRBD1 (6 bases). V gave up 4 bases and J gave up 0 bases, with 16 bases separating them. Germline V lookup: CDR1 SGHRS, CDR2 YFSETQ. CDR3 length: 16 amino acids. The CDR3 DNA sequence: TGCGCCAGCAGCAAGGGGGAGAGGATCTCTAACTATGGCTACACCTTC. This sequence encodes CASSKGERISNYGYTF.

The rearrangement uses TRBV13 and TRBJ2-3, with D perhaps matching TRBD1 or TRBD2 (5 bases each). This CDR3 is built from 16 residues. Germline V CDR1 and CDR2: PRHDT, FYEKMQ (reference sequence). Trimming took 5 bases from V and 4 from J, leaving 19 bases between them. The CDR3 DNA is TGTGCCAGCAGCGTTGTTGGGGGATCGGACTCAGATACGCAGTATTTT. Translating gives CASSVVGGSDSDTQYF.

J is TRBJ1-3 and V is TRBV6-6; tentative D call: TRBD1 (5 bases). This CDR3 contains 15 residues. Trimming pared 0 bases from V and 2 bases from J, leaving 8 bases between. Germline assignment: CDR1 MNHNY and CDR2 SVGAGI (reference sequence). The DNA of the CDR3 is TGTGCCAGCAGTTACTCGGCAGGGACTGGAAACACCATATATTTT. Protein: CASSYSAGTGNTIYF.

V usage is TRBV28 and J usage is TRBJ1-5, with 9 positions matching TRBD1. Trimming cost V 3 bases and J 7 bases; bases outside gene matches: 10. This CDR3 comprises 16 residues. Germline values: CDR1 MDHEN, CDR2 SYDVKM. The CDR3 region has the DNA TGTGCCAGCAGTTTGTCGACAGGGGGGATAAGCCAGCCCCAGCATTTT. Translation: CASSLSTGGISQPQHF.

The V call is TRBV29-1, the J call TRBJ1-1; weak D call: TRBD1 (6 bases). V gave up 8 bases and J gave up 7 bases, with 17 bases separating them. The CDR3 length is 12 residues. Germline CDR1 is SQVTM and CDR2 is ANQGSEA. CDR3 DNA sequence: TGCAGCACTTTAACCCGGGACATTGAAGCTTTCTTT. Protein product: CSTLTRDIEAFF.

The rearrangement uses TRBV7-9 and TRBJ2-1; 8 bases fit TRBD2. Germline V gives CDR1 SEHNR, CDR2 FQNEAQ (reference sequence). This CDR3 has 14 amino acids. V trimming: 5 bases; J trimming: 6 bases; junction bases outside the gene matches: 6. CDR3 DNA: TGTGCCAGCAGCACGGGAGGGCCGTTCAATGAGCAGTTCTTC. Encoded protein: CASSTGGPFNEQFF.

The chain carries TRBV7-3 and TRBJ1-5; D is uncertain. The V end was cut by 2 bases, the J end by 0 bases, with 8 bases between. The CDR3 covers 15 residues. CDR1 and CDR2 (germline): SGHTA, FQGTGA. The CDR3 bases are TGTGCCAGCAGCTTATTCGGCGGTAGCAATCAGCCCCAGCATTTT. Protein product: CASSLFGGSNQPQHF.

The rearrangement joins TRBV9 to TRBJ1-2, with D hard to call. This CDR3 is 11 amino acids long. Germline lookup yields CDR1 SGDLS and CDR2 YYNGEE. V was shortened by 0 bases and J by 14 bases, with 11 bases between the two germline ends. The CDR3 coding sequence is TGTGCCAGCAGCGTAGGAGCGGTCTATACCTTC. As protein: CASSVGAVYTF.

Concerning this clone: This sample includes further DNA sequences coding for the same CDR3. Here the CDR3 DNA reads TGCGCCAGCAGGACCGGGACAGGGTCCTACGAGCAGTACTTC. Amino acids: CASRTGTGSYEQYF. The chain joins TRBV5-1 to TRBJ2-7; 9 bases map to TRBD1. This CDR3 is built from 14 residues. The ends lost 5 bases at V and 1 base at J; junction bases unmatched: 4. Germline loops: CDR1 SGHRS, CDR2 YFSETQ.

This clone turned up a few times. The rearrangement uses TRBV10-1 and TRBJ2-2; TRBD1 agrees at 9 bases. Per the germline V gene, CDR1 is WNHNN and CDR2 is SYGVQD (reference sequence). CDR3 size: 16 residues. The V gene end was trimmed by 1 base and the J gene end by 8 bases; junction bases not matched to a gene: 8. CDR3 sequence: CASSEWTGVVDGELFF. In nucleotides, the CDR3 is TGCGCCAGCAGTGAGTGGACAGGGGTCGTGGATGGGGAGCTGTTTTTT.

Comments on this clone: Other nucleotide sequences from this sample produce the same CDR3. The chain uses TRBV9 and TRBJ1-1, with a weak D call TRBD1 (5 bases). The germline V gene encodes CDR1 SGDLS and CDR2 YYNGEE. V was trimmed by 0 bases and J by 1 base, leaving 7 bases between them. The CDR3 sequence is 14 residues long. CDR3 coding DNA: TGTGCCAGCAGCGTAGGGAGGGGGAACACTGAAGCTTTCTTT. Translated: CASSVGRGNTEAFF.

The chain joins TRBV5-1 to TRBJ2-7, with D perhaps TRBD2 (5 bases). CDR1 SGHRS and CDR2 YFSETQ come from the germline V gene. The CDR3 consists of 13 residues. Trimming removed 3 bases at V and 3 bases at J, with 10 bases between. CDR3: CASSSGVNYEQYF. The CDR3 DNA follows: TGCGCCAGCAGCTCCGGGGTAAACTACGAGCAGTACTTC.

This chain links TRBV18 with TRBJ2-3; TRBD2 might be the D (6 bases). CDR3 length equals 15 residues. CDR1 and CDR2 (germline): KGHSH, LQKENI. Trimming took 6 bases from V and 4 from J, leaving 17 bases between them. The CDR3 sequence: CASSRDFIRADTQYF. The CDR3 region has the DNA TGTGCCAGCTCGCGGGATTTTATTCGCGCAGATACGCAGTATTTT.

This clone was recorded once. The chain couples TRBV9 to TRBJ2-7; tentatively, D is TRBD1 or TRBD2 (5 bases each). V was trimmed by 0 bases and J by 3 bases, leaving 13 bases between them. The CDR3 is made up of 15 amino acids. Per germline, CDR1 SGDLS and CDR2 YYNGEE. The CDR3 protein is CASSVGGPGRYEQYF. The CDR3 nucleotides are TGTGCCAGCAGCGTAGGGGGCCCGGGGCGCTACGAGCAGTACTTC.

The J gene is TRBJ1-1, the V gene TRBV10-1, with 8 bases lining up with TRBD1. Germline V gene sequence: CDR1 WNHNN, CDR2 SYGVQD (reference sequence). Trimming at V came to 3 bases and at J to 6 bases, leaving 6 bases not matched to a gene. The CDR3 has 14 residues. The CDR3 spells CASSDLGQGPEAFF. CDR3 in DNA: TGCGCCAGCAGTGATCTAGGACAGGGCCCTGAAGCTTTCTTT.

The chain is built from TRBV6-6 and TRBJ2-7; D gene unclear. The germline V gene encodes CDR1 MNHNY and CDR2 SVGAGI (reference sequence). This CDR3 region has 13 residues. V lost 4 bases and J 0 bases, leaving 7 bases between the germline ends. The CDR3 here is CASSSVNSYEQYF. The CDR3, as DNA: TGTGCCAGCAGTTCCGTCAACTCCTACGAGCAGTACTTC.

This rearrangement joins TRBV7-6 to TRBJ1-1; D remains unclear. V was trimmed by 6 bases and J by 4 bases, leaving 12 bases between them. The germline CDR1 and CDR2 sequences are SGHVS and FNYEAQ. The CDR3 contains 13 residues. For the CDR3, the DNA is TGTGCCAGCAGACGTGGGTTTGGCACTGAAGCTTTCTTT. Translation: CASRRGFGTEAFF.